The 29 T cell receptor beta chains below all came from one sample that was sequenced in a study of T cell responses to AZD1222 COVID-19 vaccine. Libraries were prepared by immunoSEQ multiplex PCR; TCRdb keeps only in-frame clonotypes and omits some of them. The repertoire has around 110,000 clones, 80% to 90% of them found once; the top ten carry approximately 9.6%. Sample: peripheral blood, taken on day 0 of AZD1222 vaccination. The origin of the receptors is an adult in good health.

The chain links TRBV11-3 to TRBJ2-1, with D perhaps TRBD1 (6 bases). CDR1 SGHNT and CDR2 YENEEA come from the germline V gene. CDR3 size: 15 residues. V gave up 5 bases and J gave up 3 bases, with 14 bases separating them. The CDR3 protein is CASSLTGTIYNEQFF. The CDR3 coding sequence is TGTGCCAGCAGCCTGACAGGAACTATCTACAATGAGCAGTTCTTC.

V and J are TRBV21-1 and TRBJ1-5; the table's TRBD1 call for D was not verified on the DNA. TRBV21-1 is described as a pseudogene. This CDR3 region has 18 residues. The CDR3: CASSKDSDRYLSNQPQHF. CDR3 coding DNA: TGTGCCAGCAGCAAAGATAGTGACAGATATCTAAGCAATCAGCCCCAGCATTTT.

The J gene is TRBJ2-7, the V gene TRBV4-2; 12 bases align to TRBD2. The CDR3 totals 16 residues. The V and J ends lost 6 bases and 2 bases, in that order; junction bases with no gene match: 8. In germline, CDR1 is LGHNA, CDR2 YNFKEQ. The CDR3 reads CASRKMTSGSPYEQYF. CDR3 DNA: TGTGCCAGCAGGAAAATGACTAGCGGGAGCCCCTACGAGCAGTACTTC.

The J gene is TRBJ2-5, the V gene TRBV21-1; the D call TRBD1 from the table was never checked on the DNA. TRBV21-1 is given as a pseudogene. This CDR3 has 17 residues. CDR3 nucleotide sequence: TGTGCCAGCAGCAACCGGGACAGGCGATCCCGGAGGTATACCCAGTACTTC. Protein: CASSNRDRRSRRYTQYF.

This clone appeared a single time. The chain links TRBV7-2 to TRBJ2-7; D may match TRBD1 or TRBD2 (5 bases each). Germline-derived CDR1 and CDR2 are SGHTA and FQGNSA. V shed 1 base and J shed 6 bases, with 16 bases lying between them. This CDR3 comprises 15 residues. The CDR3 nucleotides are TGTGCCAGCAGCTTAGGAGGCGCAACGAGGGGCGAGCAGTACTTC. Its protein is CASSLGGATRGEQYF.

The chain uses TRBV9 and TRBJ1-5, with D perhaps TRBD1 (5 bases). This CDR3 has 13 residues. The germline CDR1 and CDR2 sequences are SGDLS and YYNGEE. The ends were cut back, 4 bases at V and 6 bases at J, with 11 bases in the middle. In nucleotides, the CDR3 is TGTGCCAGCAGCCCAACGGACACTCAGCCCCAGCATTTT. Its protein product is CASSPTDTQPQHF.

This rearrangement joins TRBV12-3 or TRBV12-4 to TRBJ2-2, with D possibly being TRBD1 (6 bases). The CDR3 has 13 amino acids. Trimming cost V 2 bases and J 6 bases, with 7 bases left between them. The DNA of the CDR3 is TGTGCCAGCAGTTTACAGGGGCCCGGGGAGCTGTTTTTT. Translating it yields CASSLQGPGELFF.

This rearrangement joins TRBV6-5 to TRBJ1-5; D unclear. Germline V gene data show CDR1 as MNHEY and CDR2 as SVGAGI. Trimming took off 0 bases at V and 5 bases at J, with 8 bases between the two ends. This CDR3 has 14 residues. CDR3 region: CASSYSSNYQPQHF. The CDR3 region has the DNA TGTGCCAGCAGTTACTCTTCTAATTATCAGCCCCAGCATTTT.

This chain connects TRBV19 to TRBJ2-7; 10 nucleotides line up with TRBD1. The CDR3 totals 13 residues. Germline V lookup: CDR1 LNHDA, CDR2 SQIVND (reference sequence). V lost 7 bases and J lost 7; bases outside the gene matches: 7. The chain's CDR3 is CASKGTGAGEQYF. CDR3 coding DNA: TGTGCCAGTAAAGGGACAGGGGCTGGTGAGCAGTACTTC.

About this clone itself: One end of the junction fails to match germline, which may point to a read error. This chain joins TRBV7-9 and TRBJ1-1; D unresolved. The CDR3 contains 15 residues. Per germline, CDR1 SEHNR and CDR2 FQNEAQ (reference sequence). The CDR3 region has the DNA TGTGCCAGCAGCTTAGCAAGGGTACTTAACACTGAAGTTTTCTTT. It translates to CASSLARVLNTEVFF.

The rearrangement joins TRBV5-1 to TRBJ2-3; D call uncertain. Germline V gene sequence: CDR1 SGHRS, CDR2 YFSETQ. V lost 4 bases and J lost 4, with 7 bases in between. CDR3 length: 12 residues. The CDR3 reads CASSTLSDTQYF. The CDR3 DNA reads as TGCGCCAGCAGCACCCTTTCAGATACGCAGTATTTT.

The chain joins TRBV18 to TRBJ2-6; tentatively, D is TRBD2 (7 bases). Trimming removed 6 bases from V and 3 bases from J, with 15 bases in between. Germline V gene lookup returns CDR1 KGHSH and CDR2 LQKENI. The CDR3 is 16 residues long. As DNA, the CDR3 is TGTGCCAGCTCTCCCGGGGGGCATTTTGGGGCCAACGTCCTGACTTTC. The encoded protein is CASSPGGHFGANVLTF.

This rearrangement joins TRBV7-7 to TRBJ2-5; 13 nucleotides agree with TRBD2. Trimming removed 5 bases from V and 4 bases from J; junction bases left unmatched: 7. In germline, CDR1 is SSHAT, CDR2 FNYEAQ (reference sequence). The CDR3 contains 16 residues. The CDR3: CASSLQTSGGSETQYF. CDR3 DNA: TGTGCCAGCAGCCTCCAGACTAGCGGGGGGTCAGAGACCCAGTACTTC.

V gene TRBV28 combines with J gene TRBJ2-7, with TRBD1 matching over 8 bases. V shed 5 bases, J shed 2 bases, and the junction held 8 bases outside the gene matches. The CDR3 contains 15 residues. Germline assignment: CDR1 MDHEN and CDR2 SYDVKM. The CDR3 is CASSPPGQETYEQYF. The CDR3 nucleotides are TGTGCCAGCAGTCCTCCGGGACAGGAGACCTACGAGCAGTACTTC.

V is TRBV9 and J is TRBJ1-2; possible D gene TRBD1, 5 bases. The CDR3 spans 18 residues. The germline CDR1 and CDR2 sequences are SGDLS and YYNGEE. The ends were cut back, 4 bases at V and 4 bases at J, with 26 bases in the middle. DNA of the CDR3: TGTGCCAGCAGCTTCCGGACATCTATTGGGGAAATAGGCTATGGCTACACCTTC. It codes for CASSFRTSIGEIGYGYTF.

V and J are TRBV11-2 and TRBJ1-4; D ambiguous. Trimming left V 0 bases short and J 3 bases short, with 14 bases between. Germline assignment: CDR1 SGHAT and CDR2 FQNNGV. This CDR3 comprises 17 residues. This CDR3 is CASSLDIGTRSNEKLFF. DNA of the CDR3: TGTGCCAGCAGCTTAGATATTGGTACAAGGTCTAATGAAAAACTGTTTTTT.

This clone was counted a single time. The V and J genes are TRBV28 and TRBJ1-1; the D gene is possibly TRBD1 (5 bases). The length of the CDR3 is 15 residues. Trimming cost V 5 bases and J 1 base, with 14 bases left between them. Per the germline V gene, CDR1 is MDHEN and CDR2 is SYDVKM. CDR3 sequence (DNA): TGTGCCAGCAGTCCCACCGGGACGGGGAACACTGAAGCTTTCTTT. Protein: CASSPTGTGNTEAFF.

The gene calls are TRBV6-5 and TRBJ1-5, with 8 bases that match TRBD1. The V and J ends lost 6 bases and 3 bases, in that order; junction bases with no gene match: 7. Germline V gene data show CDR1 as MNHEY and CDR2 as SVGAGI. This CDR3 is 15 amino acids long. As DNA, the CDR3 is TGTGCCAGCAGGGAGACGACAGGGGACAATCAGCCCCAGCATTTT. It specifies CASRETTGDNQPQHF.

V usage is TRBV4-3 and J usage is TRBJ2-3; D may be TRBD1 (5 bases). V lost 4 bases and J lost 0, with 8 bases in between. This CDR3 spans 14 amino acids. Germline V gives CDR1 LGHNA, CDR2 YSLEER. The CDR3 DNA sequence: TGCGCCAGCAGCCGACAGATAAGCACAGATACGCAGTATTTT. This sequence encodes CASSRQISTDTQYF.

The table lists this clone with a few counts. Here the CDR3 DNA reads TGTGCCAGCAGTTTTTGGGTTGGAGGGGACACCGGGGAGCTGTTTTTT. Its translation is CASSFWVGGDTGELFF. The rearrangement uses TRBV27 and TRBJ2-2, with a possible D match to TRBD2 (6 bases). The CDR3 extends over 16 amino acids. The V and J ends lost 3 bases and 3 bases respectively, with 14 bases between them. Germline V gives CDR1 MNHEY, CDR2 SMNVEV (reference sequence).

The CDR3 nucleotides read TGTGCCAGCATAAAGGGCAGGACGAACACTGAAGCTTTCTTT. Its protein product is CASIKGRTNTEAFF. This rearrangement joins TRBV7-2 to TRBJ1-1; D remains unclear. Trimming took off 7 bases at V and 1 base at J, with 13 bases between the two ends. Germline V lookup: CDR1 SGHTA, CDR2 FQGNSA. This CDR3 has 14 amino acids. Complete variable domain (other parts from reference TRBV7-2 and TRBJ1-1): GAGVSQSPSNKVTEKGKDVELRCDPISGHTALYWYRQSLGQGLEFLIYFQGNSAPDKSGLPSDRFSAERTGGSVSTLTIQRTQQEDSAVYLCASIKGRTNTEAFFGQGTRLTVV.

With regard to this clone: One end of the junction fails to match germline, which may point to a read error. V and J are TRBV7-3 and TRBJ2-7; the match to TRBD2 covers 9 bases. This CDR3 is built from 15 residues. Germline V gene sequence: CDR1 SGHTA, CDR2 FQGTGA. The CDR3 loop is CASSLSGGTAYEQYF. CDR3 coding DNA: TGTGCCAGCAGTTTAAGCGGGGGGACTGCCTACGAGCAGTACTTC.

This chain links TRBV28 with TRBJ2-5; unclear D gene. This CDR3 is 12 amino acids long. Germline assignment: CDR1 MDHEN and CDR2 SYDVKM. V dropped 6 bases and J dropped 5 bases, with 10 bases sitting between them. The CDR3, as DNA: TGTGCCAGCAGACCCGACCGTGAGACCCAGTACTTC. This gives the protein CASRPDRETQYF.

Worth noting for this clone: One end of the junction does not line up with germline, which may come from a read error. The J gene is TRBJ2-7, the V gene TRBV6-2 or TRBV6-3; D is ambiguous. CDR3 length equals 15 residues. CDR1 is MNHEY, CDR2 SVGEGT, per germline. The CDR3, as DNA: TGTGCCAGCAGTTACCATCAACCGAGCTCCGACGAGCAGTACTTC. It codes for CASSYHQPSSDEQYF.

V and J are TRBV5-1 and TRBJ1-2; D call uncertain. From germline, CDR1 is SGHRS and CDR2 YFSETQ. V gave up 0 bases and J gave up 7 bases, with 19 bases separating them. This CDR3 has 16 residues. The CDR3 DNA reads TGCGCCAGCAGCTTGGCGCAAGGGATTGGAGTAGTTGGCTACACCTTC. It specifies CASSLAQGIGVVGYTF.

The rearrangement links TRBV10-2 to TRBJ2-7, with 10 bases matching TRBD1. The CDR3 is 18 amino acids. Per the germline V gene, CDR1 is WSHSY and CDR2 is SAAADI. The J segment lost 4 bases and the V segment lost 8 bases, leaving 20 bases of the junction unmatched. The CDR3 nucleotides are TGCGCCAGCTTCCCCGATGGAACACCGGGACAGGGGTCTTACGAGCAGTACTTC. This translates into CASFPDGTPGQGSYEQYF.

The gene calls are TRBV5-4 and TRBJ2-7; the match to TRBD1 covers 8 bases. V gave up 2 bases and J gave up 5 bases; unmatched junction bases: 3. CDR1 is SGHNT, CDR2 YYREEE, per germline (reference sequence). This CDR3 spans 13 amino acids. As DNA, the CDR3 is TGTGCCAGCAGCTTCGACAGGGGCCACGAGCAGTACTTC. Protein: CASSFDRGHEQYF.

The genes are TRBV27 and TRBJ2-3; 7 bases match TRBD2. Germline V lookup: CDR1 MNHEY, CDR2 SMNVEV (reference sequence). This CDR3 region has 14 residues. V was pared by 4 bases and J by 2 bases, with 3 bases of the junction left unmatched. The CDR3 sequence is CASSSGLDTDTQYF. CDR3 DNA: TGTGCCAGCAGTTCAGGACTAGACACAGATACGCAGTATTTT.

The chain links TRBV3-1 (or the pseudogene TRBV3-2) to TRBJ1-6; no clear D. The V gene lost 2 bases and the J gene lost 6 bases, with 5 bases spanning the gap. The germline V gene has CDR1 LGHDT and CDR2 YNNKEL (reference sequence). The CDR3 is made up of 13 amino acids. The CDR3 sequence: CASSQNPNSPLHF. The CDR3 DNA follows: TGTGCCAGCAGCCAAAATCCTAATTCACCCCTCCACTTT.